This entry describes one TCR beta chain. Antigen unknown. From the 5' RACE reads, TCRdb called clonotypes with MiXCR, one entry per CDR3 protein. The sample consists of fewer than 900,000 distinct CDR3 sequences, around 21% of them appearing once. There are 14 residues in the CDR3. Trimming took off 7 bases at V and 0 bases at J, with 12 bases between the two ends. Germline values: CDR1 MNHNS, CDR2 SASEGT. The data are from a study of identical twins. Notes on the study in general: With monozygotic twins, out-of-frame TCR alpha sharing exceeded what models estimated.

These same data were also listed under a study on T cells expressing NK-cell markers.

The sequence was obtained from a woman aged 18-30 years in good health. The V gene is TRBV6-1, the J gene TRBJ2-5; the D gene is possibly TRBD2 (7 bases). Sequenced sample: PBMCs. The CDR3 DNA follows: TGTGCCAGCACTCTGGGGGGGCACCAAGAGACCCAGTACTTC. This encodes CASTLGGHQETQYF.